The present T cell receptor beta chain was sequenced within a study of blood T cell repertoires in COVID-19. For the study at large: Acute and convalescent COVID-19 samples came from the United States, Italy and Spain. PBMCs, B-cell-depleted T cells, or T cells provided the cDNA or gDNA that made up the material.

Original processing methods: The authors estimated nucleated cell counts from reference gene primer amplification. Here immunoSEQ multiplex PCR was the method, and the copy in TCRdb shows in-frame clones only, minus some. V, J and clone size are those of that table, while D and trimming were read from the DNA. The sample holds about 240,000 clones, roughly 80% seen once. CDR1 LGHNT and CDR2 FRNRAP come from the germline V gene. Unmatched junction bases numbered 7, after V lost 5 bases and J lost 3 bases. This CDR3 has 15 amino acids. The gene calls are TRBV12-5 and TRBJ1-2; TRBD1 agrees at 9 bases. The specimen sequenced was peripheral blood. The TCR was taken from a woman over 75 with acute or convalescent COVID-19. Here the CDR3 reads CASGLGTGSYYGYTF. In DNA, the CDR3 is TGTGCTAGTGGTCTCGGGACAGGGTCCTACTATGGCTACACCTTC.